Given below is one T cell receptor (beta chain) in context. Its antigen specificity is not known. Base qualities are missing; no much larger clone stands one base away. This specimen's time point label, per the study, means: patch test 3, about 24 weeks after DPC sensitization. In light of the paper, this sample's treatment or condition label describes: therapeutic diphenylcyclopropenone sensitization with weekly scalp DPC. Blood at each patch-test visit was drawn before the patch test was applied. Eligible patients were aged 18 to 70, diagnosed with alopecia, deemed suitable for DPC therapy, and excluded if pregnant. Total RNA was isolated from unfractionated whole blood collected in Tempus Blood RNA tubes. The data are from a study of human T cells and chemical hapten exposure (dated by TCRdb to 2020 to 2023). Broadly, across the study: For sensitization, 2% DPC in acetone was applied to a roughly 2 cm by roughly 2 cm area of upper inner arm skin. Throughout the study period of roughly 24 weeks, patients also received therapeutic DPC doses to the scalp every week. Patch tests used Finn chambers with 0.01% DPC on the upper back, scored after 6 days by International Contact Dermatitis Research Group standards. The patient cohort, mostly female, included alopecia areata with under or over 50% scalp involvement, alopecia totalis and alopecia universalis. Libraries were pooled for sequencing, and variation in per-sample TCR yields was attributed mainly to small differences in library volumes within the pool. This study followed changes in the peripheral blood TCR repertoire in vivo during primary and secondary sensitization of alopecia patients to the hapten diphenylcyclopropenone (DPC). Blood samples were taken from patients before sensitization (week 0) and at 2, 6 and about 24 weeks after DPC sensitization. Blood for TCR sequencing was provided by twenty-nine alopecia patients at one to four time points (pre-sensitization, 2, 6 and 24 weeks).

CDR1 MNHNY and CDR2 SVGAGI are derived from the germline V gene (reference sequence). Taken from cysteine to phenylalanine, the CDR3 has 18 residues. Solely the CDR3 DNA is kept, with 54 bases framed from the first base. V gives up 5 bases and J gives up 3 bases, and the segment between their germline ends measures 23 bases. Receptors were amplified or captured by RACE. The instrument was a NextSeq 500. Library preparation attached unique molecular identifiers to individual cDNA molecules for quantitative, reproducible TCR counting. Both TCR alpha and TCR beta chains were sequenced from each blood RNA sample. The authors processed their data as follows. A median of about 89,000 TCRs per sample was observed, with a range of 23,224 to 690,600. V, J and CDR3 annotation of the TCR reads was carried out using the Decombinator software suite. For the PS versus PT1 abundance plots, all samples were subsampled to the same number of TCRs (28,000). Expanded TCRs were defined as absent before sensitization and observed at least eight times at the 2-week time point. Starting from the raw public reads, TCRdb applied fastp trimming at Q25, assembled clones with MiXCR and retained in-frame beta chains. Entries that share a CDR3 protein sequence are merged under the most common genes and DNA. TCRdb assigned the V and J calls; the authors' analysis was not used. This sample comprises tens of thousands of distinct CDR3 sequences, 9.5% to 15% of them detected only once. The ten largest clones take up 2.4% of the sample.

The paper's findings and limits, for the study overall: Compared with pre-sensitization or healthy control sets, expanded TCRs formed significantly more large CDR3 similarity clusters, which is consistent with antigen-driven responses. Because all patients had alopecia, a presumed autoimmune disease, the immune response of the patients might differ from that of healthy individuals. After repeated subsampling, changes were observed in the strength of the expansion versus patch-test correlation and in the threshold at which the correlation became significant. No change with DPC sensitization was found in the number of TCRs above 1 in 1000 frequency, and no evidence of global repertoire structure alterations was found. Patch test score was positively correlated with the number of PT1 expanded TCRs, with significance at thresholds 8, 16 and 32 but not at 4.

The rearranged segments are TRBV6-6 and TRBJ2-1; the D gene is not confidently resolved. The receptor was isolated from a man aged 25-40 years with alopecia areata. Some clones in this sample may be carry-over from other donors' samples. This specimen consisted of whole blood, obtained in connection with sensitization to the hapten diphenylcyclopropenone (DPC). The DNA sequence is TGTGCCAGCAGTAATCCCCATAAGGTCGCCCCCAACTACAATGAGCAGTTCTTC. The encoded protein is CASSNPHKVAPNYNEQFF.